A single sample gave rise to the 29 T cell receptor beta chains below, sequenced in a study of blood T cell repertoires in COVID-19. TCRdb's copy holds only in-frame clones and misses some; the assay was immunoSEQ multiplex PCR. Seen here are roughly 86,000 clones, 80% to 85% observed once, and the top ten hold 6.3%. Sequenced input: peripheral blood. The receptors stem from a man in his sixties with acute or convalescent COVID-19.

This clone appeared a single time. The chain employs TRBV5-1 and TRBJ2-3; no reliable D call. Germline V gene lookup returns CDR1 SGHRS and CDR2 YFSETQ. Between the trimmed V and J ends, which lost 1 base and 4 bases, there was a span of 16 bases. CDR3 length equals 16 residues. CDR3 in amino acids: CASSLSSTPLPDTQYF. The CDR3 DNA reads as TGCGCCAGCAGCTTGTCATCGACTCCGCTCCCAGATACGCAGTATTTT.

This chain links TRBV9 with TRBJ1-2; a weak D match, TRBD1 (5 bases). Germline V CDR1 and CDR2: SGDLS, YYNGEE. Deletions cut 3 bases from V and 7 bases from J, with 16 bases between. The CDR3 contains 14 residues. The CDR3 nucleotides read TGTGCCAGCAGCGGGGTATTACCCCAGGGTGGCTACACCTTC. This encodes CASSGVLPQGGYTF.

The genes are TRBV4-1 and TRBJ2-7; D gene unclear. The germline V and J ends were trimmed by 4 bases and 4 bases, with 8 bases remaining between them. CDR1 is MGHRA, CDR2 YSYEKL, per germline. The CDR3 extends over 12 amino acids. CDR3 in amino acids: CASSRGEYEQYF. CDR3 coding DNA: TGCGCCAGCAGCCGTGGAGAATACGAGCAGTACTTC.

This chain uses TRBV7-3 with TRBJ2-1, with D perhaps TRBD2 (7 bases). The CDR3 consists of 14 residues. Trimming took off 5 bases at V and 10 bases at J, with 18 bases between the two ends. CDR1 and CDR2 (germline): SGHTA, FQGTGA. CDR3 bases: TGTGCCAGCAGCAAGGGCGGGGGCGCCAGGGAGCAGTTCTTC. Encoded protein: CASSKGGGAREQFF. The variable domain in full, completed from reference TRBV7-3 and TRBJ2-1, reads GAGVSQTPSNKVTEKGKYVELRCDPISGHTALYWYRQSLGQGPEFLIYFQGTGAADDSGLPNDRFFAVRPEGSVSTLKIQRTERGDSAVYLCASSKGGGAREQFFGPGTRLTVL.

The chain carries TRBV10-3 and TRBJ1-2; a possible D gene is TRBD1 (5 bases). The V end lost 7 bases, the J end lost 4 bases, and 16 bases lay between the germline ends. Germline values: CDR1 ENHRY, CDR2 SYGVKD. The CDR3 is 14 amino acids. The chain's CDR3 is CAINTGTGSYGYTF. The CDR3 nucleotides read TGTGCCATCAACACCGGGACTGGGAGCTATGGCTACACCTTC.

The rearrangement joins TRBV7-2 to TRBJ1-4; 7 bases line up with TRBD1. In germline, CDR1 is SGHTA, CDR2 FQGNSA. The CDR3 extends over 15 amino acids. Unmatched junction bases numbered 6, after V lost 4 bases and J lost 4 bases. The DNA of the CDR3 is TGTGCCAGCAGCTCAGGGGGGACAGATAATGAAAAACTGTTTTTT. Its protein is CASSSGGTDNEKLFF.

This rearrangement joins TRBV4-1 to TRBJ2-6; TRBD1 matches at 9 bases. CDR3 length: 20 residues. V shed 0 bases, J shed 2 bases, and the junction held 11 bases outside the gene matches. Germline V lookup: CDR1 MGHRA, CDR2 YSYEKL. This chain's CDR3 is CASSQEDGGQGFTGANVLTF. CDR3 nucleotides: TGCGCCAGCAGCCAAGAAGACGGGGGACAGGGATTCACTGGGGCCAACGTCCTGACTTTC.

V gene TRBV10-3 combines with J gene TRBJ2-5, with 8 bases identical to TRBD1. This CDR3 contains 14 residues. CDR1 ENHRY and CDR2 SYGVKD come from the germline V gene. V dropped 2 bases and J dropped 8; count of bases not matched to a gene: 7. The CDR3 DNA sequence: TGTGCCATCAGTGAGGACAGGGGAGGCGGTACCCAGTACTTC. Protein product: CAISEDRGGGTQYF.

CDR3 nucleotide sequence: TGCGCCAGCAGCCAAGACAGGGGGCGAAGGGATTCACCCCTCCACTTT. Encoded protein: CASSQDRGRRDSPLHF. The chain is built from TRBV4-3 and TRBJ1-6; TRBD1 aligns across 8 bases. V lost 0 bases, J lost 8 bases, and 6 bases stayed unmatched. Germline CDR1 is LGHNA and CDR2 is YSLEER. The CDR3 has 16 amino acids.

V usage is TRBV7-6 and J usage is TRBJ2-6; TRBD2 matches 7 bases. V shed 2 bases, J shed 4 bases, and the junction held 5 bases outside the gene matches. Germline V gene sequence: CDR1 SGHVS, CDR2 FNYEAQ. The CDR3 covers 16 residues. The DNA of the CDR3 is TGTGCCAGCAGCTTAAACCTGGGAGGGGGGGCCAACGTCCTGACTTTC. Encoded protein: CASSLNLGGGANVLTF.

The chain is built from TRBV7-2 and TRBJ2-3; 10 nucleotides agree with TRBD2. Germline CDR1 is SGHTA and CDR2 is FQGNSA. The CDR3 length is 16 residues. V trimming: 3 bases; J trimming: 3 bases; junction bases outside the gene matches: 6. This CDR3 reads CASSLEAGGPTDTQYF. CDR3 in DNA: TGTGCCAGCAGCTTGGAAGCGGGGGGGCCTACAGATACGCAGTATTTT.

The rearrangement links TRBV28 to TRBJ1-5; weak D call: TRBD1 (5 bases). V was shortened by 5 bases and J by 8 bases, with 19 bases between the two germline ends. Germline V CDR1 and CDR2: MDHEN, SYDVKM. This CDR3 region has 15 residues. The CDR3 here is CASSPGRSSGEPQHF. Written as DNA, the CDR3 is TGTGCCAGCAGTCCGGGACGAAGTAGCGGGGAGCCCCAGCATTTT. The full variable domain, with the rest looked up from reference TRBV28 and TRBJ1-5, is DVKVTQSSRYLVKRTGEKVFLECVQDMDHENMFWYRQDPGLGLRLIYFSYDVKMKEKGDIPEGYSVSREKKERFSLILESASTNQTSMYLCASSPGRSSGEPQHFGDGTRLSIL.

The V and J genes are TRBV27 and TRBJ2-1; D unresolved. The ends were cut back, 3 bases at V and 0 bases at J, with 9 bases in the middle. The CDR3 totals 15 residues. The germline V gene has CDR1 MNHEY and CDR2 SMNVEV (reference sequence). The CDR3 nucleotides are TGTGCCAGCAGTTTCGGCGGAAGCTCCTACAATGAGCAGTTCTTC. Protein product: CASSFGGSSYNEQFF.

This clone has only a few counts. J is TRBJ1-6 and V is TRBV10-3; TRBD1 matches 9 bases. From germline, CDR1 is ENHRY and CDR2 SYGVKD. The CDR3 has 19 residues. Losses at the gene ends were 2 bases for V and 9 bases for J; bases not matched to a gene: 17. The CDR3, as DNA: TGTGCCATCAGTGAGGGGACAGGGCGGATTCGGGAATTCGGTTCACCCCTCCACTTT. Translated, it gives CAISEGTGRIREFGSPLHF.

The chain uses TRBV11-3 and TRBJ2-1, with a weak D call TRBD2 (5 bases). Trimming took 1 base from V and 5 from J, leaving 15 bases between them. Germline-derived CDR1 and CDR2 are SGHNT and YENEEA. The CDR3 extends over 16 amino acids. The CDR3 is CASSLGRGSRHNEQFF. The CDR3 bases are TGTGCCAGCAGCTTAGGGCGAGGGAGCAGACACAATGAGCAGTTCTTC.

This rearrangement joins TRBV18 to TRBJ1-2; 7 bases match TRBD1. The V and J ends lost 3 bases and 2 bases, in that order; junction bases with no gene match: 3. This CDR3 spans 14 amino acids. Germline CDR1 and CDR2: KGHSH and LQKENI. The CDR3 DNA sequence: TGTGCCAGCTCACCTAGACAGGGCAACTATGGCTACACCTTC. The encoded protein is CASSPRQGNYGYTF.

This clone was observed a single time. The CDR3 DNA is TGTGCCATCATCCCGACTAGCGGGGGGACTAACACCGGGGAGCTGTTTTTT. Translation: CAIIPTSGGTNTGELFF. The chain links TRBV10-3 to TRBJ2-2, with 13 bases fitting TRBD2. The CDR3 runs 17 residues. Germline V gene lookup returns CDR1 ENHRY and CDR2 SYGVKD. The junction had 7 bases not matched to a gene; V was cut back by 7 bases and J by 2 bases.

This clone was recorded once. The rearrangement joins TRBV29-1 to TRBJ1-1; D gene ambiguous. Trimming left V 4 bases short and J 7 bases short, with 10 bases between. This CDR3 spans 11 amino acids. CDR1 is SQVTM, CDR2 ANQGSEA, per germline. As DNA, the CDR3 is TGCAGCGTTGTAGTTCATGGTGAAGCTTTCTTT. Translation gives CSVVVHGEAFF.

The J gene is TRBJ2-1, the V gene TRBV7-3, with 15 bases identical to TRBD2. Germline V gene sequence: CDR1 SGHTA, CDR2 FQGTGA. CDR3 length: 19 residues. J gave up 2 bases and V 5 bases, and 10 bases lay outside the gene matches. CDR3 DNA: TGTGCCAGCAGCACCATAGGCCGGACTAGCGGGGGGGCCTACAATGAGCAGTTCTTC. Protein: CASSTIGRTSGGAYNEQFF.

The V call is TRBV29-1, the J call TRBJ1-1; 9 nucleotides agree with TRBD1. Trimming cost V 6 bases and J 4 bases; bases outside gene matches: 6. CDR3 length: 13 amino acids. CDR1 SQVTM and CDR2 ANQGSEA come from the germline V gene. DNA for the CDR3: TGCAGCGTGGGGACAGGGTGGGGCACTGAAGCTTTCTTT. Protein sequence: CSVGTGWGTEAFF.

The rearrangement uses TRBV7-2 and TRBJ1-3; D is perhaps TRBD1 (5 bases). CDR1 is SGHTA, CDR2 FQGNSA, per germline. The CDR3 totals 16 residues. The V end was cut by 1 base, the J end by 5 bases, with 15 bases between. CDR3 DNA: TGTGCCAGCAGCTTAGTATTCGGGGGTGTAAGAAACACCATATATTTT. Its protein product is CASSLVFGGVRNTIYF.

This clone was observed once. The V and J genes are TRBV24-1 and TRBJ1-1; D may be TRBD1 (5 bases). Trimming stripped 4 bases from V and 7 bases from J, with 15 bases between. CDR3 length equals 14 residues. Germline CDR1 reads KGHDR; CDR2 reads SFDVKD. Written as DNA, the CDR3 is TGTGCCACCAGTGACCCAGGGCTAACTGGTGAAGCTTTCTTT. Its translation: CATSDPGLTGEAFF.

This clone was observed once. V is TRBV29-1 and J is TRBJ2-1, with 12 bases identical to TRBD2. The germline V gene encodes CDR1 SQVTM and CDR2 ANQGSEA. The CDR3 loop spans 15 amino acids. J gave up 4 bases and V 3 bases, and 4 bases lay outside the gene matches. CDR3 coding DNA: TGCAGCGTTGAGCCTAGCGGGGGGGCATACAATGAGCAGTTCTTC. It is translated as CSVEPSGGAYNEQFF.

This chain connects TRBV30 to TRBJ2-7, with TRBD1 identical over 9 bases. With V trimmed by 2 bases and J by 2 bases, 7 bases remained unmatched. Germline V lookup: CDR1 GTSNPN, CDR2 SVGIG (reference sequence). The CDR3 spans 15 residues. The CDR3: CAWSTPRQGAYEQYF. CDR3 DNA sequence: TGTGCCTGGAGTACGCCCAGACAGGGGGCCTACGAGCAGTACTTC.

This sequence joins TRBV27 and TRBJ1-1; D is unclear. Per germline, CDR1 MNHEY and CDR2 SMNVEV (reference sequence). The V end was cut by 4 bases, the J end by 2 bases, with 11 bases between. The CDR3 covers 14 residues. CDR3 amino acids: CASSSLSLNTEAFF. CDR3 DNA: TGTGCCAGCAGTTCCCTCTCCCTTAACACTGAAGCTTTCTTT.

CDR3 sequence: CASSAGNTEAFF. As DNA, the CDR3 is TGTGCCAGCAGCGCAGGGAACACTGAAGCTTTCTTT. The chain joins TRBV5-6 to TRBJ1-1, with D unresolved. The CDR3 runs to 12 residues. V was cut by 4 bases and J by 1 base, with 5 bases left in between. In germline, CDR1 is SGHDT, CDR2 YYEEEE.

This chain connects TRBV25-1 to TRBJ1-5; D unclear. Trimming took 2 bases from V and 4 from J, leaving 6 bases between them. The germline gives CDR1 MGHDK, CDR2 SYGVNS. This CDR3 has 13 amino acids. The CDR3 DNA is TGTGCCAGCAGTGAACCGGGAAATCAGCCCCAGCATTTT. Translating it yields CASSEPGNQPQHF.

J is TRBJ1-1 and V is TRBV7-2; D possibly corresponds to TRBD1 (6 bases). Germline V gene data show CDR1 as SGHTA and CDR2 as FQGNSA. The ends were cut back, 5 bases at V and 8 bases at J, with 12 bases in the middle. The CDR3 runs to 12 residues. The CDR3 region has the DNA TGTGCCAGCAGCCGTGGACAGAGCGAAGCTTTCTTT. Its translation is CASSRGQSEAFF.

This chain uses TRBV19 with TRBJ2-3; tentative D call: TRBD1 (5 bases). There are 16 residues in the CDR3. Germline CDR1 and CDR2: LNHDA and SQIVND (reference sequence). Trimming stripped 2 bases from V and 0 bases from J, with 12 bases between. The CDR3 bases are TGTGCCAGTAGTATAAAAGGGGTCCCCAGCACAGATACGCAGTATTTT. Encoded protein: CASSIKGVPSTDTQYF.